The present T cell receptor (beta chain) was sequenced within a study of tumor-infiltrating lymphocytes in primary liver carcinoma. Across the study: These were node-negative, non-metastatic T1-T3 tumors of 4.2 to 10 cm. Tissue type made little difference to sample yields of roughly 3.65 to 7.13 million productive TCRbeta reads. The study's findings and limits: Researchers found tumor-adjacent and tumor-blood pairs overlapped less than tumor region pairs.

CDR1 is MNHNS and CDR2 is SASEGT in the germline V gene. The CDR3 totals 12 residues. Trimming cost V 11 bases and J 5 bases, with 13 bases left between them. DNA and RNA were both co-extracted from around 20-30 mg of bulk tissue that had not been sorted. From approximately 490 ng total RNA, TCR beta cDNA was generated with a primer in the constant region. Three rounds of nested multiplex PCR with slightly modified ARM-PCR produced TCR beta libraries. The first two PCR rounds, nine to ten cycles each, used TRBV1-TRBV30 forward primers and a C-beta reverse primer. Via MiXCR, TCRdb re-called the multiplex PCR reads, giving one row per CDR3 protein. The sample has approximately 92,000 distinct CDR3 sequences, less than 70% seen once. A word on this clonotype: The antigen is unknown.

What was sequenced was tumor-adjacent normal liver tissue. The rearrangement uses TRBV6-1 and TRBJ2-1; D not resolved. The source of this sequence is a man aged 40-49 years with primary liver carcinoma and hepatitis B virus infection. Here the CDR3 reads CACSVGHNEQFF. CDR3 DNA sequence: TGTGCCTGCTCAGTCGGGCACAATGAGCAGTTCTTC.